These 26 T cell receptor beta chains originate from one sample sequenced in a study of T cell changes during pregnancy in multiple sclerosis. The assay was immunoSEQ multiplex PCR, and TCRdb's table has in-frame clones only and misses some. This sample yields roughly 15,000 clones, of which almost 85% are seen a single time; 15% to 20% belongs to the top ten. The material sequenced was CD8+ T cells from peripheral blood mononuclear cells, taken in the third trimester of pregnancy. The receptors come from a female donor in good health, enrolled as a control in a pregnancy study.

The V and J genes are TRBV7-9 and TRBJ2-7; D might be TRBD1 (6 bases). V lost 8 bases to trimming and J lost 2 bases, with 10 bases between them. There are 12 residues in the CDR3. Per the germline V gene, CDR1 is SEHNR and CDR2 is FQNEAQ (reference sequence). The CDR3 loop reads CASEGGPYEQYF. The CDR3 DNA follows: TGTGCCAGCGAAGGGGGACCCTACGAGCAGTACTTC. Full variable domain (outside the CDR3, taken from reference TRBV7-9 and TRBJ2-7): DTGVSQNPRHKITKRGQNVTFRCDPISEHNRLYWYRQTLGQGPEFLTYFQNEAQLEKSRLLSDRFSAERPKGSFSTLEIQRTEQGDSAMYLCASEGGPYEQYFGPGTRLTVT.

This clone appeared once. The CDR3 DNA sequence: TGTGCCAGCAGCGACCACAGGGGGCGAGTCTACGAGCAGTACTTC. Its translation is CASSDHRGRVYEQYF. The chain links TRBV5-4 to TRBJ2-7; 9 bases match TRBD1. The CDR3 runs to 15 residues. The germline gives CDR1 SGHNT, CDR2 YYREEE (reference sequence). Unmatched junction bases numbered 8, after V lost 4 bases and J lost 3 bases. Combining the CDR3 with reference TRBV5-4 and TRBJ2-7 gives the whole variable domain ETGVTQSPTHLIKTRGQQVTLRCSSQSGHNTVSWYQQALGQGPQFIFQYYREEENGRGNFPPRFSGLQFPNYSSELNVNALELDDSALYLCASSDHRGRVYEQYFGPGTRLTVT.

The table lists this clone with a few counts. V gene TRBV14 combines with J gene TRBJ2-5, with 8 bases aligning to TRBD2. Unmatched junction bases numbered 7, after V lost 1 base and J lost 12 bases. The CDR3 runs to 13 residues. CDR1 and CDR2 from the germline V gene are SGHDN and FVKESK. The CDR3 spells CASSQAGGGIKYF. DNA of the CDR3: TGTGCCAGCAGCCAAGCCGGGGGGGGAATTAAGTACTTC.

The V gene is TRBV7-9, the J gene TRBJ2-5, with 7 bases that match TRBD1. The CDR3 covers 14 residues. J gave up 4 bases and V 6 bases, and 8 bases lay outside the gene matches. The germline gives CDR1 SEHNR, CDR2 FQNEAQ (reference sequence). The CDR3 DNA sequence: TGTGCCAGCAGGCCCGGGACAGTGGCAGAGACCCAGTACTTC. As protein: CASRPGTVAETQYF. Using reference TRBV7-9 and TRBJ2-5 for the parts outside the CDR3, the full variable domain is DTGVSQNPRHKITKRGQNVTFRCDPISEHNRLYWYRQTLGQGPEFLTYFQNEAQLEKSRLLSDRFSAERPKGSFSTLEIQRTEQGDSAMYLCASRPGTVAETQYFGPGTRLLVL.

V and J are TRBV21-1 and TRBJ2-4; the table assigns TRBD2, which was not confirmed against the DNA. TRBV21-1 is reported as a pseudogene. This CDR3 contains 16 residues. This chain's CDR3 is CASSQRAGGAKNIQYF. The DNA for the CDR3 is TGTGCCAGCAGCCAACGAGCGGGGGGGGCCAAAAACATTCAGTACTTC.

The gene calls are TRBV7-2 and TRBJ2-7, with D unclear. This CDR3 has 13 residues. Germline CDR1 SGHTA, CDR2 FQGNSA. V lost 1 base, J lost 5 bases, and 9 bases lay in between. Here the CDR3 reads CASSLGFENEQYF. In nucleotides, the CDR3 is TGTGCCAGCAGCTTAGGATTTGAGAACGAGCAGTACTTC. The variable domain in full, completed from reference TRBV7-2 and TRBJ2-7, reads GAGVSQSPSNKVTEKGKDVELRCDPISGHTALYWYRQSLGQGLEFLIYFQGNSAPDKSGLPSDRFSAERTGGSVSTLTIQRTQQEDSAVYLCASSLGFENEQYFGPGTRLTVT.

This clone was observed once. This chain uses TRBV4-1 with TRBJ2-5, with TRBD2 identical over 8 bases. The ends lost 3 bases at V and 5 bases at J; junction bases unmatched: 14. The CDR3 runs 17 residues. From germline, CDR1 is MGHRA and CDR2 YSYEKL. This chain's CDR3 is CASSQDPPAGVGETQYF. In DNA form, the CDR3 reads TGCGCCAGCAGCCAGGACCCACCAGCGGGAGTGGGGGAGACCCAGTACTTC.

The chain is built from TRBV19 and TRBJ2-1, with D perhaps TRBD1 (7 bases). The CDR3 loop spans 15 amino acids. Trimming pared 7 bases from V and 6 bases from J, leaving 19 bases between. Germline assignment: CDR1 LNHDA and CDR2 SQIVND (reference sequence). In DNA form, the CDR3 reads TGTGCCAGTAAAGTAGCCGGAGGGGGCCTCAATGAGCAGTTCTTC. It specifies CASKVAGGGLNEQFF.

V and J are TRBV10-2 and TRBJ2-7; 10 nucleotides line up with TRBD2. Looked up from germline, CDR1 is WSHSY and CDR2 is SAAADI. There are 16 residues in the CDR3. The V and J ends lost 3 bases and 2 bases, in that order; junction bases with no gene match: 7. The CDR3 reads CASSERLAGGAYEQYF. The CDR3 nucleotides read TGCGCCAGCAGTGAACGACTAGCGGGTGGAGCCTACGAGCAGTACTTC.

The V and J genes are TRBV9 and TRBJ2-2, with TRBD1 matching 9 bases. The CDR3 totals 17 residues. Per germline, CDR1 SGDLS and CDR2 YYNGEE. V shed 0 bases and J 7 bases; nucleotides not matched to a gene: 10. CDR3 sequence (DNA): TGTGCCAGCAGCGTAGCCCCCACAGGGGGCATTGACGGGGAGCTGTTTTTT. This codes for CASSVAPTGGIDGELFF.

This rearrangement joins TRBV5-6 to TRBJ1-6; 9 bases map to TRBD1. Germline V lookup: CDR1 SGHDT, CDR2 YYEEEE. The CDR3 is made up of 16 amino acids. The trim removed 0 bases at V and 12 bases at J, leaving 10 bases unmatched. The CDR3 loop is CASSLAPDRGVEPLHF. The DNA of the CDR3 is TGTGCCAGCAGCTTGGCCCCGGACAGGGGAGTGGAACCCCTCCACTTT. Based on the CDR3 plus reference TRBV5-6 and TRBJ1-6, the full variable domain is DAGVTQSPTHLIKTRGQQVTLRCSPKSGHDTVSWYQQALGQGPQFIFQYYEEEERQRGNFPDRFSGHQFPNYSSELNVNALLLGDSALYLCASSLAPDRGVEPLHFGNGTRLTVT.

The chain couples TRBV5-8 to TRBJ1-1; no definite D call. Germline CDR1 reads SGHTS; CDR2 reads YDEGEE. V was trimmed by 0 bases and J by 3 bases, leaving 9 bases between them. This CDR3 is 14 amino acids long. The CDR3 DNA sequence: TGTGCCAGCAGCTTGGGAGGGTCGTACACTGAAGCTTTCTTT. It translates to CASSLGGSYTEAFF.

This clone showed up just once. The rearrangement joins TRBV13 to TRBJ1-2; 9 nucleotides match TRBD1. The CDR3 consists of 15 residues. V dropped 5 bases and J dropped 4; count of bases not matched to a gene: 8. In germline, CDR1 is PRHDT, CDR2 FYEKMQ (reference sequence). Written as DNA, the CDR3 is TGTGCCAGCAGCATTTCGACAGGGGGAACCTATGGCTACACCTTC. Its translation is CASSISTGGTYGYTF.

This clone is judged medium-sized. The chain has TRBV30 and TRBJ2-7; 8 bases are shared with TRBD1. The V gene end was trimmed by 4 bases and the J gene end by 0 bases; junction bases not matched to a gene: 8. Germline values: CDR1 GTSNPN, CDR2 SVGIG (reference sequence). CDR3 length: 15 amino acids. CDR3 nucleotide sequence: TGTGCCTGGAAACAGGACAGGGACAGCTCCTACGAGCAGTACTTC. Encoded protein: CAWKQDRDSSYEQYF.

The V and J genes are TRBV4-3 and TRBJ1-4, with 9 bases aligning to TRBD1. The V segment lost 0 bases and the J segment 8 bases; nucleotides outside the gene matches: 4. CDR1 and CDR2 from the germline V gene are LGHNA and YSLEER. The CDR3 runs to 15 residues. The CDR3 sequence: CASSQDGTGLEKLFF. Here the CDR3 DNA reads TGCGCCAGCAGCCAAGACGGGACAGGGTTGGAAAAACTGTTTTTT.

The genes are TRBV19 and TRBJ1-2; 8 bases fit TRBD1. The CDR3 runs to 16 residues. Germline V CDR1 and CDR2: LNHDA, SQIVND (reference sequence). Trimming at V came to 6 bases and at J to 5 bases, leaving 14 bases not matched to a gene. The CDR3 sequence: CASSYNGQGQRYGYTF. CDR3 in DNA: TGTGCCAGTAGCTACAATGGACAGGGACAAAGATATGGCTACACCTTC. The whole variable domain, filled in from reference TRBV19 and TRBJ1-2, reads DGGITQSPKYLFRKEGQNVTLSCEQNLNHDAMYWYRQDPGQGLRLIYYSQIVNDFQKGDIAEGYSVSREKKESFPLTVTSAQKNPTAFYLCASSYNGQGQRYGYTFGSGTRLTVV.

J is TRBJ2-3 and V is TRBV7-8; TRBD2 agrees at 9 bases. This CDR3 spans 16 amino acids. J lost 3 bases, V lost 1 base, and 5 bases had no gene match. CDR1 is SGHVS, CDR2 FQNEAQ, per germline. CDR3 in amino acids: CASSLGAGGRTDTQYF. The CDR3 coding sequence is TGTGCCAGCAGCTTAGGTGCGGGAGGGAGGACAGATACGCAGTATTTT.

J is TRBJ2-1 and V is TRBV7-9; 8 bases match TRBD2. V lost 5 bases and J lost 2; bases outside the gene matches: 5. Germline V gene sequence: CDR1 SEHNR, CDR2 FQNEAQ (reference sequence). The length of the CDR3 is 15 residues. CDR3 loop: CASSKPGGAYNEQFF. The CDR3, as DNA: TGTGCCAGCAGCAAGCCCGGGGGGGCCTACAATGAGCAGTTCTTC.

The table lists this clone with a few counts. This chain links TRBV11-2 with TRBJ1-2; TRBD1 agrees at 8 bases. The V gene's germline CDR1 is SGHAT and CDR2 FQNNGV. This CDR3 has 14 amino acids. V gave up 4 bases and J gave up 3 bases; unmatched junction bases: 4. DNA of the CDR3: TGTGCCAGCAGCTCGGGACAGGACTACTATGGCTACACCTTC. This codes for CASSSGQDYYGYTF.

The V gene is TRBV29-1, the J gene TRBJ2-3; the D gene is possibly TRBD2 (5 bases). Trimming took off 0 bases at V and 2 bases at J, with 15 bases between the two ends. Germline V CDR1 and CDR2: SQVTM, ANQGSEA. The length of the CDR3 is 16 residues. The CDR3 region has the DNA TGCAGCGTTGAAGATTGGGGTGGGAGTGACACAGATACGCAGTATTTT. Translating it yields CSVEDWGGSDTDTQYF.

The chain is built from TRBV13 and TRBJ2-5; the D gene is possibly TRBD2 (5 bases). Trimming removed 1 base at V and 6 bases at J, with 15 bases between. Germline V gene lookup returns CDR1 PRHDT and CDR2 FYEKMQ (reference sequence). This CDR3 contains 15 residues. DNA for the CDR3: TGTGCCAGCAGCTTAGAAACTAGATCGGGAAAGACCCAGTACTTC. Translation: CASSLETRSGKTQYF.

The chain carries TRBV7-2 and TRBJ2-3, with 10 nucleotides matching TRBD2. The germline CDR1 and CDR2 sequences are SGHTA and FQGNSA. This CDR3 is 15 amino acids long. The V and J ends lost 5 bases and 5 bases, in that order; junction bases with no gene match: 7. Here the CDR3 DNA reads TGTGCCAGCAGCGATGTAGCGGGAGGAGGAGATACGCAGTATTTT. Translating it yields CASSDVAGGGDTQYF.

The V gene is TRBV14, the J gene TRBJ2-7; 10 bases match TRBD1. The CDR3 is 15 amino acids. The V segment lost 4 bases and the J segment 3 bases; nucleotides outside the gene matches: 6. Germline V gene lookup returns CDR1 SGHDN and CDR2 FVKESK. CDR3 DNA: TGTGCCAGCAGCCCCGGGACAGGGGTTGTCTACGAGCAGTACTTC. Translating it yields CASSPGTGVVYEQYF.

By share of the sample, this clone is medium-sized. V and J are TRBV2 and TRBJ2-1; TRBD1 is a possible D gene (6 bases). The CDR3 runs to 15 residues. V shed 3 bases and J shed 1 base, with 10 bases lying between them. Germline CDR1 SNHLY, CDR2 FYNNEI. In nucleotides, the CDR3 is TGTGCCAGCAGTGACTGGGGGCCTTCCTACAATGAGCAGTTCTTC. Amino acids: CASSDWGPSYNEQFF.

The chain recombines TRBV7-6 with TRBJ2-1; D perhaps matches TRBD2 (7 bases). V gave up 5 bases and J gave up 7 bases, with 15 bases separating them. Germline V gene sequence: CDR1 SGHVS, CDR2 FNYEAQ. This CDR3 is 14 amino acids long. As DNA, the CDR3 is TGTGCCAGCAGCCCCACGGGGGGCCTGAATGAGCAGTTCTTC. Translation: CASSPTGGLNEQFF.

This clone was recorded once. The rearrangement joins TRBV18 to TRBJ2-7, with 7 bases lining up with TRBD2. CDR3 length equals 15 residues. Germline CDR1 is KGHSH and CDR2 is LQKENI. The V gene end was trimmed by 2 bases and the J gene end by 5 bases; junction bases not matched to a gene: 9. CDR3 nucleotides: TGTGCCAGCTCACCAGAAGCGGGAAATGTACACGAGCAGTACTTC. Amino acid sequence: CASSPEAGNVHEQYF. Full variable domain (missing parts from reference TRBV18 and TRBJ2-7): NAGVMQNPRHLVRRRGQEARLRCSPMKGHSHVYWYRQLPEEGLKFMVYLQKENIIDESGMPKERFSAEFPKEGPSILRIQQVVRGDSAAYFCASSPEAGNVHEQYFGPGTRLTVT.